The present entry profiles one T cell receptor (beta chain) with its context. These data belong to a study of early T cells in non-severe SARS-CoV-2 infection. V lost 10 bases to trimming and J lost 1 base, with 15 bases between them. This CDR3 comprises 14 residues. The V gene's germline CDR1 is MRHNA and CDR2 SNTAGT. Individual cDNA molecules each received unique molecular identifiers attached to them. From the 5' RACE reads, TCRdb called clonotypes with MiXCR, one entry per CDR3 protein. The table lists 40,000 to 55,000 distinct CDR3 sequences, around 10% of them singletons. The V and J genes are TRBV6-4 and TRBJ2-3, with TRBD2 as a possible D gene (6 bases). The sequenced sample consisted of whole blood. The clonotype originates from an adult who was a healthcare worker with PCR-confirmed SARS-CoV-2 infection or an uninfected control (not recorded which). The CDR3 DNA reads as TGTGCCACCCAAAGGGACTCCGGCACAGATACGCAGTATTTT. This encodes CATQRDSGTDTQYF.